These 28 T cell receptor beta chains came from one sample sequenced in a study of Graves' ophthalmopathy and Graves' hyperthyroidism. Using RNA transcripts, the TCR beta CDR3 regions were amplified. HTBI-primed first-round RT-PCR preceded second-round multiplex PCR. TCRdb fed the multiplex PCR reads into MiXCR, producing one record per CDR3 protein. Of some 240,000 distinct CDR3 sequences in the sample, 45% were seen once. Specimen: peripheral blood. Receptors were obtained from an adult man with Graves' ophthalmopathy.

This clonotype was seen repeatedly, ten times or more. This sequence joins TRBV29-1 and TRBJ2-7; no definite D call. CDR3 length: 13 amino acids. The V and J ends lost 6 bases and 0 bases respectively, with 12 bases between them. Looked up from germline, CDR1 is SQVTM and CDR2 is ANQGSEA. The CDR3 reads CSVIPPSSYEQYF. As DNA, the CDR3 is TGCAGCGTCATCCCACCGAGCTCCTACGAGCAGTACTTC.

The chain uses TRBV6-5 and TRBJ2-2; D not certain. The CDR3 runs 14 residues. Deletions cut 4 bases from V and 6 bases from J, with 12 bases between. CDR1 MNHEY and CDR2 SVGAGI come from the germline V gene. The CDR3: CASSSPPRAGELFF. In nucleotides, the CDR3 is TGTGCCAGCAGTTCCCCCCCCCGGGCCGGGGAGCTGTTTTTT.

This clonotype showed up many times. The chain joins TRBV10-3 to TRBJ1-1, with D perhaps matching TRBD1 (6 bases). Germline CDR1 ENHRY, CDR2 SYGVKD. The CDR3 consists of 13 residues. V was shortened by 8 bases and J by 1 base, with 11 bases between the two germline ends. As DNA, the CDR3 is TGTGCCATCTCAGAGACAGGGAACACTGAAGCTTTCTTT. This sequence encodes CAISETGNTEAFF.

The CDR3 loop reads CASSYLANTGELFF. CDR3 in DNA: TGTGCCAGCAGTTACCTGGCGAACACCGGGGAGCTGTTTTTT. The genes are TRBV6-2 or TRBV6-3 and TRBJ2-2; D not certain. CDR3 length: 14 amino acids. In germline, CDR1 is MNHEY, CDR2 SVGEGT. The V and J ends lost 2 bases and 0 bases respectively, with 4 bases between them.

The chain has TRBV7-9 and TRBJ1-5; D uncertain. Trimming took 1 base from V and 3 from J, leaving 7 bases between them. CDR3 size: 14 residues. CDR1 SEHNR and CDR2 FQNEAQ come from the germline V gene (reference sequence). Here the CDR3 DNA reads TGTGCCAGCAGCTTAGGGAGATACAATCAGCCCCAGCATTTT. This sequence encodes CASSLGRYNQPQHF. Together with reference TRBV7-9 and TRBJ1-5, the CDR3 gives the full variable domain: DTGVSQNPRHKITKRGQNVTFRCDPISEHNRLYWYRQTLGQGPEFLTYFQNEAQLEKSRLLSDRFSAERPKGSFSTLEIQRTEQGDSAMYLCASSLGRYNQPQHFGDGTRLSIL.

This clonotype was detected ten times or more. The chain links TRBV29-1 to TRBJ2-6; unclear D gene. Germline loops: CDR1 SQVTM, CDR2 ANQGSEA. The V and J ends lost 1 base and 4 bases respectively, with 8 bases between them. This CDR3 has 14 residues. The CDR3 region is CSVEGIGGANVLTF. The DNA for the CDR3 is TGCAGCGTTGAAGGAATAGGGGGGGCCAACGTCCTGACTTTC. Looking up the rest from reference TRBV29-1 and TRBJ2-6 gives the full variable domain: SAVISQKPSRDICQRGTSLTIQCQVDSQVTMMFWYRQQPGQSLTLIATANQGSEATYESGFVIDKFPISRPNLTFSTLTVSNMSPEDSSIYLCSVEGIGGANVLTFGAGSRLTVL.

The V call is TRBV11-1, the J call TRBJ2-1; tentative D call: TRBD1 (5 bases). The CDR3 totals 14 residues. Germline CDR1 and CDR2: SGHAT and FQDESV (reference sequence). Trimming removed 3 bases at V and 2 bases at J, with 8 bases between. The CDR3 is CASSFQGPYNEQFF. The CDR3 DNA reads as TGTGCCAGCAGCTTCCAGGGCCCCTACAATGAGCAGTTCTTC.

V and J are TRBV7-2 and TRBJ2-6; TRBD2 matches at 7 bases. The CDR3 is 18 residues long. Germline CDR1 and CDR2: SGHTA and FQGNSA. V dropped 2 bases and J dropped 0; count of bases not matched to a gene: 7. CDR3 amino acids: CASSLMGGTVSGANVLTF. The CDR3 coding sequence is TGTGCCAGCAGCTTAATGGGGGGGACGGTCTCTGGGGCCAACGTCCTGACTTTC.

The V call is TRBV28, the J call TRBJ2-5; tentative D call: TRBD1 (5 bases). Trimming took off 1 base at V and 0 bases at J, with 9 bases between the two ends. CDR3 size: 15 residues. From germline, CDR1 is MDHEN and CDR2 SYDVKM. CDR3 DNA sequence: TGTGCCAGCAGTTTATCAGGGCACCACCAAGAGACCCAGTACTTC. Translating it yields CASSLSGHHQETQYF.

This clonotype was recorded a few times. The J gene is TRBJ2-7, the V gene TRBV19; D uncertain. The CDR3 covers 14 residues. Germline CDR1 reads LNHDA; CDR2 reads SQIVND (reference sequence). V shed 5 bases and J shed 2 bases, with 13 bases lying between them. As DNA, the CDR3 is TGTGCCAGTAGTGCTGATAACCCGGCCTACGAGCAGTACTTC. Encoded protein: CASSADNPAYEQYF.

V and J are TRBV29-1 and TRBJ2-7; 7 nucleotides match TRBD1. V gave up 8 bases and J gave up 6 bases; unmatched junction bases: 25. This CDR3 contains 17 residues. CDR1 is SQVTM, CDR2 ANQGSEA, per germline. The CDR3 DNA reads as TGCAGCCTCCAGAACAGGGGCCGGCAAGCGGACCTCTGCGAGCAGTACTTC. This translates into CSLQNRGRQADLCEQYF.

J is TRBJ2-7 and V is TRBV29-1, with 11 nucleotides matching TRBD1. Germline trimming cut 6 bases from V and 4 bases from J; bases unmatched to any gene: 5. The germline CDR1 and CDR2 sequences are SQVTM and ANQGSEA. The length of the CDR3 is 13 residues. The CDR3 DNA is TGCAGCGTCTGGACAGGGGGCGGGTACGAGCAGTACTTC. Protein: CSVWTGGGYEQYF.

The chain carries TRBV5-6 and TRBJ1-3, with D hard to call. This CDR3 is built from 13 residues. The V gene's germline CDR1 is SGHDT and CDR2 YYEEEE. Trimming cost V 0 bases and J 3 bases, with 4 bases left between them. CDR3 sequence: CASSLGYGNTIYF. The CDR3 DNA follows: TGTGCCAGCAGCTTGGGGTATGGAAACACCATATATTTT.

The chain carries TRBV19 and TRBJ1-1; a weak D match, TRBD1 (6 bases). The CDR3 contains 17 residues. Germline CDR1 is LNHDA and CDR2 is SQIVND (reference sequence). The V end lost 4 bases, the J end lost 0 bases, and 18 bases lay between the germline ends. The CDR3 bases are TGTGCCAGTAGTAAACGACAGGCTTTGGGGTTGAACACTGAAGCTTTCTTT. This sequence encodes CASSKRQALGLNTEAFF.

The chain uses TRBV20-1 and TRBJ1-5; D remains ambiguous. Germline V gene lookup returns CDR1 DFQATT and CDR2 SNEGSKA (reference sequence). The CDR3 is 12 residues long. V gave up 6 bases and J gave up 13 bases, with 19 bases separating them. CDR3 amino acids: CSARTEYSNQHF. CDR3 DNA: TGCAGTGCCCGGACGGAATATAGCAATCAGCATTTT.

This clonotype showed up just a few times. This chain joins TRBV12-3 or TRBV12-4 and TRBJ1-5; the D is unclear. V shed 1 base and J shed 7 bases, with 8 bases lying between them. CDR3 length equals 13 residues. DNA for the CDR3: TGTGCCAGCAGTTTAGGCAAAGAACAGCCCCAGCATTTT. This codes for CASSLGKEQPQHF.

The genes are TRBV20-1 and TRBJ2-5; D may be TRBD2 (6 bases). CDR3 length: 12 amino acids. V gave up 1 base and J gave up 5 bases, with 8 bases separating them. CDR1 is DFQATT and CDR2 is SNEGSKA in the germline V gene (reference sequence). The CDR3 coding sequence is TGCAGTGCTAGAGCGGGAGAGGAGACCCAGTACTTC. Translating it yields CSARAGEETQYF.

Worth noting for this clonotype: A read error is possible here, since a much larger clone lies one base away. This chain joins TRBV29-1 and TRBJ1-3; a weak D match, TRBD1 (6 bases). The CDR3 covers 13 residues. Germline V gene sequence: CDR1 SQVTM, CDR2 ANQGSEA. CDR3 DNA: TGCGGCGTCGCGCAGGGGACCGGAAACACCATATATTTT. Its translation: CGVAQGTGNTIYF.

The chain employs TRBV20-1 and TRBJ2-7, with D possibly TRBD1 on 5 matching bases. The CDR3 spans 14 residues. Trimming removed 0 bases from V and 7 bases from J, with 16 bases in between. CDR1 DFQATT and CDR2 SNEGSKA come from the germline V gene (reference sequence). For the CDR3, the DNA is TGCAGTGCTAGAGATCGGCCTTATCCAGGGGAGCAGTACTTC. Translating gives CSARDRPYPGEQYF.

Concerning this clonotype: This may stem from a read error, because a much larger clone lies one nucleotide away. The V call is TRBV29-1, the J call TRBJ1-3; D is unclear. This CDR3 spans 12 amino acids. CDR1 and CDR2 from the germline V gene are SQVTM and ANQGSEA. V was pared by 3 bases and J by 5 bases, with 8 bases between. The CDR3 region has the DNA TGCAGCGTTGAGGAGGGTAGAAACACCATATATTTT. It encodes CSVEEGRNTIYF.

This clonotype was counted once. This chain joins TRBV2 and TRBJ2-6; D might be TRBD2 (6 bases). The CDR3 totals 17 residues. V lost 5 bases to trimming and J lost 0 bases, with 14 bases between them. The V gene's germline CDR1 is SNHLY and CDR2 FYNNEI. The CDR3, as DNA: TGTGCCAGCAGTCAAACTTGGAGGGGCTCTGGGGCCAACGTCCTGACTTTC. Its translation is CASSQTWRGSGANVLTF.

This clonotype showed up just a few times. V and J are TRBV20-1 and TRBJ1-5, with D unclear. CDR3 length: 16 residues. CDR1 and CDR2 (germline): DFQATT, SNEGSKA (reference sequence). V was trimmed by 0 bases and J by 7 bases, leaving 19 bases between them. CDR3 amino acids: CSARDNGQAGRQPQHF. In nucleotides, the CDR3 is TGCAGTGCTAGAGATAATGGGCAGGCGGGCAGGCAGCCCCAGCATTTT.

In the case of this clonotype: This may be a read error, as it is one base from a much larger clone. The chain recombines TRBV10-3 with TRBJ1-5, with D possibly TRBD1 on 5 matching bases. The CDR3 spans 14 residues. The V end lost 4 bases, the J end lost 7 bases, and 14 bases lay between the germline ends. Germline CDR1 is ENHRY and CDR2 is SYGVKD. The CDR3 nucleotides read TGTGCCATCAGTGGGTCAACCCCAGGGCAGCCCCAGCATTTT. Translating it yields CAISGSTPGQPQHF.

With respect to this clonotype: A much larger clone lies a single base off, so this may be a read error. V usage is TRBV13 and J usage is TRBJ1-1; 7 bases agree with TRBD1. V dropped 5 bases and J dropped 3; count of bases not matched to a gene: 3. Germline assignment: CDR1 PRHDT and CDR2 FYEKMQ (reference sequence). There are 13 residues in the CDR3. The CDR3 spells CASSPQGDTEAFF. CDR3 DNA: TGTGCCAGCAGCCCCCAGGGGGACACTGAAGCTTTCTTT.

This clonotype has just a few counts. The chain couples TRBV25-1 to TRBJ1-2; D gene ambiguous. There are 14 residues in the CDR3. V lost 3 bases and J lost 3, with 11 bases in between. The V gene's germline CDR1 is MGHDK and CDR2 SYGVNS. The CDR3: CASSDAVGYYGYTF. Written as DNA, the CDR3 is TGTGCCAGCAGTGACGCCGTAGGCTACTATGGCTACACCTTC.

This clonotype was observed a single time. This sequence joins TRBV20-1 and TRBJ1-2; TRBD1 matches 8 bases. Looked up from germline, CDR1 is DFQATT and CDR2 is SNEGSKA (reference sequence). This CDR3 is 13 amino acids long. J was trimmed by 7 bases and V by 2 bases; bases with no gene match: 6. The CDR3 loop is CSARQGASSGYTF. CDR3 coding DNA: TGCAGTGCTAGACAGGGGGCGTCATCTGGCTACACCTTC.

V and J are TRBV5-1 and TRBJ1-1; weak D call: TRBD1 (6 bases). Germline-derived CDR1 and CDR2 are SGHRS and YFSETQ. The CDR3 runs 15 residues. V was clipped by 0 bases and J by 3 bases, with 12 bases between them. The CDR3 protein is CASSLAGGGHTEAFF. CDR3 DNA: TGCGCCAGCAGCTTGGCCGGGGGGGGGCACACTGAAGCTTTCTTT.

CDR3 coding DNA: TGTGCCACCAGCAGAGAAGGGGTCTCCCCTGGGGCCAACGTCCTGACTTTC. It specifies CATSREGVSPGANVLTF. V is TRBV15 and J is TRBJ2-6; possibly TRBD1 for D (5 bases). The CDR3 sequence is 17 residues long. The V end lost 0 bases, the J end lost 2 bases, and 11 bases lay between the germline ends. Germline V gene data show CDR1 as LNHNV and CDR2 as YYDKDF (reference sequence).